Following are 13 T cell receptor beta chains from one sample sequenced in a study of cytomegalovirus exposure and HLA in healthy donors. It was with 60 Vbeta and 13 Jbeta primers that the PCR ran. TCRdb's table, derived via immunoSEQ multiplex PCR, lists solely in-frame clones and lacks some. Of 94,000 or so clones detected, just over 70% appear once; the ten largest clones hold just over 8%. The sequencing sample was made of PBMCs. These receptors were taken from a man aged 55 to 70 in good health and CMV-seronegative.

This clone was detected a few times. V gene TRBV7-2 combines with J gene TRBJ1-1, with D possibly matching TRBD1 (5 bases). Between the trimmed V and J ends, which lost 1 base and 5 bases, there was a span of 11 bases. The CDR3 runs 14 residues. The germline V gene encodes CDR1 SGHTA and CDR2 FQGNSA. CDR3 DNA: TGTGCCAGCAGCTTAGAGGGGCGGTATACTGAAGCTTTCTTT. Translating it yields CASSLEGRYTEAFF.

The rearrangement uses TRBV7-2 and TRBJ2-3, with D tentatively TRBD2 (6 bases). Germline loops: CDR1 SGHTA, CDR2 FQGNSA. Trimming took 4 bases from V and 2 from J, leaving 7 bases between them. This CDR3 is 13 amino acids long. In nucleotides, the CDR3 is TGTGCCAGCAGCTCGGGGGACACAGATACGCAGTATTTT. Translating gives CASSSGDTDTQYF.

The chain uses TRBV4-3 and TRBJ2-4; D is unclear. Trimming pared 0 bases from V and 5 bases from J, leaving 11 bases between. The germline V gene encodes CDR1 LGHNA and CDR2 YSLEER. The CDR3 loop spans 15 amino acids. The chain's CDR3 is CASSQDFGFENIQYF. DNA of the CDR3: TGCGCCAGCAGCCAAGATTTCGGTTTCGAAAACATTCAGTACTTC.

V gene TRBV7-2 combines with J gene TRBJ2-2, with 9 bases that match TRBD2. Germline loops: CDR1 SGHTA, CDR2 FQGNSA. Trimming took 0 bases from V and 6 from J; bases not matched to a gene: 5. CDR3 length: 16 amino acids. CDR3 DNA sequence: TGTGCCAGCAGCTTAGCTGGAGGACTAGCGTCCGGGGAGCTGTTTTTT. It codes for CASSLAGGLASGELFF.

The chain links TRBV18 to TRBJ2-7, with 15 positions matching TRBD2. Germline CDR1 KGHSH, CDR2 LQKENI. The CDR3 sequence is 17 residues long. The J segment lost 6 bases and the V segment lost 3 bases, leaving 9 bases of the junction unmatched. CDR3 residues: CASSPPGLAGGSSEQYF. The CDR3 region has the DNA TGTGCCAGCTCACCGCCAGGACTAGCGGGAGGGTCAAGCGAGCAGTACTTC. Together with reference TRBV18 and TRBJ2-7, the CDR3 gives the full variable domain: NAGVMQNPRHLVRRRGQEARLRCSPMKGHSHVYWYRQLPEEGLKFMVYLQKENIIDESGMPKERFSAEFPKEGPSILRIQQVVRGDSAAYFCASSPPGLAGGSSEQYFGPGTRLTVT.

The V and J genes are TRBV16 and TRBJ1-1, with D perhaps TRBD1 (6 bases). The CDR3 consists of 15 residues. V lost 2 bases and J lost 6, with 16 bases in between. Germline CDR1 and CDR2: KGHSY and FQNENV. The chain's CDR3 is CASSQMVQGESEAFF. The CDR3 nucleotides read TGTGCCAGCAGCCAAATGGTACAGGGAGAATCTGAAGCTTTCTTT.

CDR3 DNA: TGTGCCAGCAGTTCGGGACTAGGCGAGCAGTACTTC. Translating gives CASSSGLGEQYF. The gene calls are TRBV27 and TRBJ2-7, with 8 bases matching TRBD2. Trimming at V came to 4 bases and at J to 6 bases, leaving 2 bases not matched to a gene. The CDR3 is 12 amino acids. Germline values: CDR1 MNHEY, CDR2 SMNVEV (reference sequence).

This clone was observed a few times. The chain joins TRBV7-9 to TRBJ2-3, with 9 bases lining up with TRBD2. The CDR3 contains 15 residues. In germline, CDR1 is SEHNR, CDR2 FQNEAQ (reference sequence). With V trimmed by 3 bases and J by 5 bases, 6 bases remained unmatched. The chain's CDR3 is CASSFLAGVGDTQYF. The CDR3 DNA follows: TGTGCCAGCAGCTTTTTAGCGGGGGTCGGAGATACGCAGTATTTT.

V is TRBV27 and J is TRBJ1-2; 8 bases are a match to TRBD1. This CDR3 comprises 15 residues. In germline, CDR1 is MNHEY, CDR2 SMNVEV (reference sequence). Germline trimming cut 2 bases from V and 7 bases from J; bases unmatched to any gene: 9. CDR3 sequence: CASSLGSRGLSGYTF. CDR3 nucleotides: TGTGCCAGCAGTTTAGGGTCCAGGGGGCTGAGTGGCTACACCTTC.

V and J are TRBV25-1 and TRBJ2-3, with 8 positions matching TRBD2. This CDR3 spans 15 amino acids. CDR1 is MGHDK, CDR2 SYGVNS, per germline. Losses at the gene ends were 4 bases for V and 0 bases for J; bases not matched to a gene: 3. The CDR3 DNA sequence: TGTGCCAGCAGTGTCGCTAGCGGGAGCACAGATACGCAGTATTTT. Amino acids: CASSVASGSTDTQYF.

V usage is TRBV28 and J usage is TRBJ2-3; D gene unclear. Germline V gene data show CDR1 as MDHEN and CDR2 as SYDVKM. This CDR3 spans 11 amino acids. Trimming left V 6 bases short and J 6 bases short, with 7 bases between. This chain's CDR3 is CASRHSDTQYF. The CDR3 DNA sequence: TGTGCCAGCAGGCACTCGGATACGCAGTATTTT.

The chain combines TRBV5-4 with TRBJ2-7, with 13 positions matching TRBD2. Germline CDR1 and CDR2: SGHNT and YYREEE (reference sequence). This CDR3 is built from 16 residues. Trimming cost V 2 bases and J 2 bases; bases outside gene matches: 4. Here the CDR3 reads CASSFQTSGGTYEQYF. CDR3 DNA: TGTGCCAGCAGCTTCCAGACTAGCGGGGGGACCTACGAGCAGTACTTC.

Only a few counts were recorded for this clone. The chain is built from TRBV6-6 and TRBJ2-7; 7 bases fit TRBD2. Germline values: CDR1 MNHNY, CDR2 SVGAGI (reference sequence). The CDR3 covers 15 residues. J lost 3 bases, V lost 7 bases, and 12 bases had no gene match. The DNA for the CDR3 is TGTGCCAGCACTCAAACGGGAGGAGTACTCTACGAGCAGTACTTC. Translated: CASTQTGGVLYEQYF.